This paragraph covers one T cell receptor (beta chain) sequence. As yet, its antigen is unknown. The PCR was carried out with 60 Vbeta primers and 13 Jbeta primers. The method was immunoSEQ multiplex PCR; TCRdb's version includes in-frame clones alone and lacks a portion of them. The sample records about 110,000 clones, 60% to 80% being singletons. The sample belongs to a study of cytomegalovirus exposure and HLA in healthy donors. General study findings and limits: Earlier findings revealed that most TCR beta V segments proved productive either about 90% or about 30% of the time. The study dropped some indistinguishable V segments, TRBV6-2 and TRBV6-3 among them. Rates of TCR association differed by HLA locus in a later analysis, with DRB1 highest and HLA-C lowest.

The CDR3 is 15 residues long. Per germline, CDR1 MNHNS and CDR2 SASEGT. The receptor comes from a man aged 18 to 35 in good health and CMV-seronegative. Sequencing was performed on PBMCs. The chain recombines TRBV6-1 with TRBJ2-5; a weak D match, TRBD2 (5 bases). The closer fit of TRBJ2-7 to the DNA end suggests the J call may be wrong. Here the CDR3 DNA reads TGTGCCAGCAGTGACGAGGGCCGGCGCTCCTACGAGCAGTACTTC. Its protein product is CASSDEGRRSYEQYF.